This record concerns one T cell receptor beta chain sequence. Authors' methods: Estimation of nucleated cell counts relied on the amplification of reference gene primers. Clones were sequenced by immunoSEQ multiplex PCR, and TCRdb holds only the in-frame ones, with some missing. V and J calls and clone size are as listed in that table; D and trimming were resolved from the DNA. The sample contains roughly 140,000 clones, 90% of which appear only once. This specimen comes from a study of blood T cell repertoires in COVID-19. Study information: There were acute and convalescent COVID-19 samples, and they came from the United States, Italy and Spain. The analysed material was cDNA or gDNA that came from T cells, B-cell-depleted T cells, or PBMCs.

Trimming stripped 0 bases from V and 3 bases from J, with 9 bases between. Looked up from germline, CDR1 is MNHEY and CDR2 is SVGAGI. The CDR3 loop spans 15 amino acids. Specimen: peripheral blood. This receptor was obtained from a woman aged 80 or over with acute or convalescent COVID-19. The J gene is TRBJ2-1, the V gene TRBV6-5; maybe TRBD2 (6 bases). CDR3 in DNA: TGTGCCAGCAGTTACTCTTACGGGGGCTACAATGAGCAGTTCTTC. Translation gives CASSYSYGGYNEQFF.